This T cell receptor beta chain was recorded in a study of blood T cell repertoires in COVID-19. Study overall: Specimens from acute and convalescent COVID-19 originated in the United States, Italy and Spain. T cells, B-cell-depleted T cells, or PBMCs provided the cDNA or gDNA that served as material.

Authors' methods: The authors estimated nucleated cell counts from reference gene primer amplification. Profiling relied on immunoSEQ multiplex PCR, and the TCRdb table lists in-frame clones only, not all of them. The V and J calls and clone size are taken from that table; D and trimming were inferred from the DNA. The repertoire consists of about 68,000 clones, with around 85% occurring once and the leading ten covering roughly 20%. The CDR3 contains 15 residues. Trimming cost V 7 bases and J 7 bases; bases outside gene matches: 10. Per the germline V gene, CDR1 is SEHNR and CDR2 is FQNEAQ (reference sequence).

This chain joins TRBV7-9 and TRBJ2-3; TRBD2 agrees at 11 bases. Sample: peripheral blood. This TCR was sampled from a man aged 50 to 60 with acute or convalescent COVID-19. The CDR3 DNA reads TGTGCCAGCACCGCGACTAGCGGGGTCCGAAATACGCAGTATTTT. Its protein product is CASTATSGVRNTQYF.